The sequence of this T cell receptor (beta chain) was determined in a study of blood T cell repertoires in COVID-19. Study in general: The study drew acute and convalescent COVID-19 samples from the United States, Italy and Spain. In each case, the material was cDNA or gDNA derived from T cells, B-cell-depleted T cells, or PBMCs.

Original handling: The authors estimated nucleated cell counts from reference gene primer amplification. Generated by immunoSEQ multiplex PCR, the TCRdb table keeps only in-frame clones and is missing some. The V and J calls and clone size are taken from that table; D and trimming were inferred from the DNA. The sample lists 9,000 to 15,000 clones, roughly 85% seen once, with more than 5.5% in the top ten. Trimming cost V 6 bases and J 4 bases; bases outside gene matches: 12. CDR3 size: 18 residues. Germline V gene data show CDR1 as MDHEN and CDR2 as SYDVKM. The sequence was obtained from a human donor in a cohort sampled during active COVID-19. Sequencing was done on a sample of peripheral blood. V gene TRBV28 combines with J gene TRBJ2-1, with TRBD2 matching 13 bases. In DNA form, the CDR3 reads TGTGCCAGCAGGAAGGGACTAGCGGGACTATTCACGTACAATGAGCAGTTCTTC. Translating gives CASRKGLAGLFTYNEQFF.